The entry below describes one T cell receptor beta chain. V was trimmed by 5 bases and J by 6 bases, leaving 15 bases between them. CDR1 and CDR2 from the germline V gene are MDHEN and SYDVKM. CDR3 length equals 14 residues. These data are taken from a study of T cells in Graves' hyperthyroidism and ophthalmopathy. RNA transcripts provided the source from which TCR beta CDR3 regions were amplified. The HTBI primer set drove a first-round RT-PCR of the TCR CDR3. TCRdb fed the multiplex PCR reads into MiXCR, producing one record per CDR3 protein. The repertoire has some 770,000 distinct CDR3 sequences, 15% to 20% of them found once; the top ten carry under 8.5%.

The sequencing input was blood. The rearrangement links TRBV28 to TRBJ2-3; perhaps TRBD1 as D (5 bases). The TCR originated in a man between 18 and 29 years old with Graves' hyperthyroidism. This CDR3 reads CASSTGGLGDTQYF. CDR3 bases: TGTGCCAGCAGTACAGGTGGCTTGGGGGATACGCAGTATTTT.